A single sample gave rise to the 20 T cell receptor beta chains below, sequenced in a study of cytomegalovirus exposure and HLA in healthy donors. Primers included in the PCR were 60 Vbeta and 13 Jbeta primers. TCRdb's table, derived via immunoSEQ multiplex PCR, lists solely in-frame clones and lacks some. The table includes around 85,000 clones, around 80% detected once. Material: PBMCs. The receptors stem from a man aged 25 to 40 in good health and CMV-seronegative.

The gene calls are TRBV28 and TRBJ2-2, with 8 bases lining up with TRBD2. The V and J ends lost 5 bases and 6 bases, in that order; junction bases with no gene match: 2. The CDR3 consists of 13 residues. Germline V gene lookup returns CDR1 MDHEN and CDR2 SYDVKM. The CDR3 region is CASSPGGPGELFF. CDR3 in DNA: TGTGCCAGCAGTCCGGGGGGGCCCGGGGAGCTGTTTTTT.

The chain uses TRBV4-2 and TRBJ2-1, with no clear D. The V gene's germline CDR1 is LGHNA and CDR2 YNFKEQ. The length of the CDR3 is 14 residues. V lost 1 base, J lost 7 bases, and 11 bases lay in between. Here the CDR3 reads CASSQVGSANEQFF. In DNA, the CDR3 is TGTGCCAGCAGCCAAGTCGGGTCTGCGAATGAGCAGTTCTTC.

V usage is TRBV19 and J usage is TRBJ1-2; tentative D call: TRBD1 (6 bases). CDR1 is LNHDA and CDR2 is SQIVND in the germline V gene (reference sequence). The V and J ends lost 5 bases and 4 bases respectively, with 11 bases between them. The CDR3 runs 13 residues. The CDR3: CASSPDRTYGYTF. The CDR3 bases are TGTGCCAGTAGTCCGGACAGAACCTATGGCTACACCTTC.

In this sample, this clone turned up once. The chain is built from TRBV30 and TRBJ1-5; D gene unclear. Germline-derived CDR1 and CDR2 are GTSNPN and SVGIG (reference sequence). V was shortened by 2 bases and J by 2 bases, with 7 bases between the two germline ends. The CDR3 is made up of 13 amino acids. CDR3 residues: CAWSLAGNQPQHF. DNA for the CDR3: TGTGCCTGGAGTCTGGCCGGCAATCAGCCCCAGCATTTT.

The gene calls are TRBV6-5 and TRBJ2-7; no definite D call. This CDR3 comprises 13 residues. The V gene's germline CDR1 is MNHEY and CDR2 SVGAGI. V was cut by 8 bases and J by 3 bases, with 14 bases left in between. CDR3 residues: CASSKSSRYEQYF. CDR3 nucleotide sequence: TGTGCCAGCTCCAAGTCGTCGCGCTACGAGCAGTACTTC.

The chain is built from TRBV6-4 and TRBJ2-1; TRBD1 is a possible D gene (7 bases). Deletions cut 4 bases from V and 9 bases from J, with 19 bases between. Per germline, CDR1 MRHNA and CDR2 SNTAGT. The CDR3 length is 15 residues. The chain's CDR3 is CASSGASGTAGEQFF. The CDR3 DNA sequence: TGTGCCAGCAGTGGTGCATCCGGGACAGCGGGTGAGCAGTTCTTC.

The chain employs TRBV11-2 and TRBJ2-7; the D is unclear. The CDR3 consists of 15 residues. The V gene lost 4 bases and the J gene lost 5 bases, with 18 bases spanning the gap. CDR1 and CDR2 (germline): SGHAT, FQNNGV. As DNA, the CDR3 is TGTGCCAGCAGCTATGGCGCGACCTCGACACACGAGCAGTACTTC. As protein: CASSYGATSTHEQYF.

The rearrangement joins TRBV2 to TRBJ1-1; 9 nucleotides align to TRBD1. With V trimmed by 1 base and J by 6 bases, 0 bases remained unmatched. Germline V gene data show CDR1 as SNHLY and CDR2 as FYNNEI. The CDR3 has 13 amino acids. The CDR3 region has the DNA TGTGCCAGCAGTGAAGGGACAGGGGCTGAAGCTTTCTTT. It translates to CASSEGTGAEAFF.

The J gene is TRBJ2-7, the V gene TRBV9; TRBD2 is a possible D gene (5 bases). Germline V gene data show CDR1 as SGDLS and CDR2 as YYNGEE. This CDR3 contains 15 residues. V was shortened by 0 bases and J by 2 bases, with 12 bases between the two germline ends. DNA for the CDR3: TGTGCCAGCAGCGTAGATCGGACTCCACCCTACGAGCAGTACTTC. Its protein product is CASSVDRTPPYEQYF.

As concerns this clone: Within the sample, other DNA sequences also encode this same CDR3. The chain recombines TRBV7-9 with TRBJ2-5; TRBD1 might be the D (6 bases). Germline V lookup: CDR1 SEHNR, CDR2 FQNEAQ (reference sequence). The V gene lost 1 base and the J gene lost 1 base, with 7 bases spanning the gap. CDR3 length equals 14 residues. CDR3 in amino acids: CASSLVGGQETQYF. As DNA, the CDR3 is TGTGCCAGCAGCTTAGTAGGGGGCCAAGAGACCCAGTACTTC.

Comment on this clone: As the CDR3 is not closed by the conserved phenylalanine or tryptophan, this likely results from a read error. The genes are TRBV7-8 and TRBJ2-7, with TRBD2 matching 7 bases. Trimming cost V 4 bases and J 5 bases; bases outside gene matches: 8. The CDR3 is 14 residues long. Germline V gene lookup returns CDR1 SGHVS and CDR2 FQNEAQ. The CDR3 coding sequence is TGTGCCAGCAGCTCACTAGCGATCGGCAACGAGCAGTACCTC. Its translation is CASSSLAIGNEQYL.

This clone has just a few counts. The chain links TRBV30 to TRBJ2-7, with 9 bases matching TRBD1. CDR1 and CDR2 from the germline V gene are GTSNPN and SVGIG (reference sequence). The CDR3 spans 14 residues. Trimming took 3 bases from V and 2 from J; bases not matched to a gene: 5. The CDR3 is CAWRKTGGTYEQYF. The CDR3 DNA sequence: TGTGCCTGGAGGAAGACAGGGGGAACCTACGAGCAGTACTTC. Full variable domain (outside the CDR3, taken from reference TRBV30 and TRBJ2-7): SQTIHQWPATLVQPVGSPLSLECTVEGTSNPNLYWYRQAAGRGLQLLFYSVGIGQISSEVPQNLSASRPQDRQFILSSKKLLLSDSGFYLCAWRKTGGTYEQYFGPGTRLTVT.

The rearrangement uses TRBV4-1 and TRBJ2-7; 7 positions match TRBD1. Per germline, CDR1 MGHRA and CDR2 YSYEKL. This CDR3 spans 15 amino acids. Trimming at V came to 0 bases and at J to 1 base, leaving 3 bases not matched to a gene. For the CDR3, the DNA is TGCGCCAGCAGCCAAGAACAGGGGTGGTCCTACGAGCAGTACTTC. Its protein product is CASSQEQGWSYEQYF.

The chain uses TRBV4-3 and TRBJ2-6; 7 bases align to TRBD2. The CDR3 consists of 16 residues. V lost 2 bases to trimming and J lost 2 bases; unmatched junction nucleotides: 3. The V gene's germline CDR1 is LGHNA and CDR2 YSLEER. The CDR3 region has the DNA TGCGCCAGCAGCCAAAAAACTAGCGCTGGGGCCAACGTCCTGACTTTC. Residues: CASSQKTSAGANVLTF.

The chain uses TRBV4-1 and TRBJ2-3; 9 bases map to TRBD2. With 0 bases clipped from V and 5 bases from J, the junction kept 9 bases outside the gene matches. The CDR3 contains 17 residues. Germline V gives CDR1 MGHRA, CDR2 YSYEKL. The CDR3 DNA follows: TGCGCCAGCAGCCAAGAGGTTACTAGCGGGTATTTAGATACGCAGTATTTT. Protein product: CASSQEVTSGYLDTQYF.

This clone was seen a single time. CDR3 protein: CASSLHDLNTEAFF. DNA of the CDR3: TGTGCCAGCAGTTTACACGATCTGAACACTGAAGCTTTCTTT. This sequence joins TRBV6-6 and TRBJ1-1; D ambiguous. Germline values: CDR1 MNHNY, CDR2 SVGAGI (reference sequence). V was shortened by 4 bases and J by 0 bases, with 9 bases between the two germline ends. The CDR3 length is 14 residues.

This clone appeared once. This rearrangement joins TRBV29-1 to TRBJ2-5; 10 positions match TRBD1. The J call is doubtful: the DNA matches TRBJ2-7 better. The CDR3 is made up of 14 amino acids. From germline, CDR1 is SQVTM and CDR2 ANQGSEA. CDR3 sequence (DNA): TGCAGCGTAGTCCGACAGGGGGCTCAGGACGAGCAGTACTTC. Translated: CSVVRQGAQDEQYF.

This chain joins TRBV7-9 and TRBJ2-1; D is uncertain. The CDR3 is 11 amino acids. Germline loops: CDR1 SEHNR, CDR2 FQNEAQ (reference sequence). Trimming removed 5 bases from V and 10 bases from J, with 9 bases in between. In DNA form, the CDR3 reads TGTGCCAGCAGCCCGGGTAGCGAGCAGTTCTTC. This codes for CASSPGSEQFF.

The V and J genes are TRBV7-9 and TRBJ2-1; tentatively, D is TRBD2 (5 bases). Trimming removed 7 bases at V and 0 bases at J, with 19 bases between. Looked up from germline, CDR1 is SEHNR and CDR2 is FQNEAQ (reference sequence). This CDR3 is 17 amino acids long. This CDR3 reads CASISEGLPSSYNEQFF. The CDR3 region has the DNA TGTGCCAGCATCTCCGAGGGCCTCCCCAGCTCCTACAATGAGCAGTTCTTC.

This chain connects TRBV19 to TRBJ1-1; D remains unclear. Germline V gene data show CDR1 as LNHDA and CDR2 as SQIVND (reference sequence). Trimming cost V 7 bases and J 1 base, with 13 bases left between them. The CDR3 has 14 amino acids. The CDR3 protein is CASTPSVGNTEAFF. The CDR3 nucleotides read TGTGCCAGTACCCCCTCGGTTGGGAACACTGAAGCTTTCTTT. The full variable domain, with the rest looked up from reference TRBV19 and TRBJ1-1, is DGGITQSPKYLFRKEGQNVTLSCEQNLNHDAMYWYRQDPGQGLRLIYYSQIVNDFQKGDIAEGYSVSREKKESFPLTVTSAQKNPTAFYLCASTPSVGNTEAFFGQGTRLTVV.